These 18 T cell receptor beta chains came from one sample sequenced in a study of cytomegalovirus exposure and HLA in healthy donors. Data came from immunoSEQ multiplex PCR; TCRdb stores just in-frame clones and leaves some out. The profile covers 50,000 to 65,000 clones, with approximately 89% appearing a single time and 8.4% taken by the ten largest. The sequencing input was PBMCs. The source of these receptors is a woman between 18 and 30 years old in good health and CMV-seropositive.

This sequence joins TRBV5-4 and TRBJ1-2; 8 bases fit TRBD1. This CDR3 spans 15 amino acids. The junction had 5 bases not matched to a gene; V was cut back by 0 bases and J by 4 bases. The germline CDR1 and CDR2 sequences are SGHNT and YYREEE (reference sequence). The CDR3 region is CASSLGDRRIYGYTF. CDR3 coding DNA: TGTGCCAGCAGCTTGGGGGACAGGAGGATCTATGGCTACACCTTC.

The chain couples TRBV28 to TRBJ1-2; TRBD1 agrees at 8 bases. V was clipped by 6 bases and J by 2 bases; unmatched bases: 5. Germline V lookup: CDR1 MDHEN, CDR2 SYDVKM. The CDR3 runs to 14 residues. The CDR3 protein is CASRMRQGNYGYTF. The CDR3 DNA is TGTGCCAGCAGAATGAGACAGGGGAACTATGGCTACACCTTC.

The chain links TRBV4-3 to TRBJ2-4, with a weak D call TRBD1 (5 bases). CDR1 and CDR2 from the germline V gene are LGHNA and YSLEER. Trimming pared 0 bases from V and 5 bases from J, leaving 8 bases between. There are 14 residues in the CDR3. CDR3 sequence: CASSQDYRQNIQYF. In nucleotides, the CDR3 is TGCGCCAGCAGCCAAGATTACAGGCAAAACATTCAGTACTTC.

V gene TRBV5-1 combines with J gene TRBJ2-3, with 11 bases matching TRBD2. The CDR3 has 16 residues. Looked up from germline, CDR1 is SGHRS and CDR2 is YFSETQ. With V trimmed by 0 bases and J by 4 bases, 4 bases remained unmatched. The CDR3 DNA follows: TGCGCCAGCAGCTTGGCCTCTAGCGGGGGGTCAGATACGCAGTATTTT. Its translation is CASSLASSGGSDTQYF.

V usage is TRBV6-5 and J usage is TRBJ1-6; D not certain. Trimming stripped 0 bases from V and 4 bases from J, with 10 bases between. CDR1 is MNHEY and CDR2 is SVGAGI in the germline V gene. CDR3 length: 16 amino acids. Written as DNA, the CDR3 is TGTGCCAGCAGTTACTCGTGGACGGGGTATAATTCACCCCTCCACTTT. Translating gives CASSYSWTGYNSPLHF.

The chain carries TRBV6-6 and TRBJ2-7; 7 positions match TRBD2. From germline, CDR1 is MNHNY and CDR2 SVGAGI (reference sequence). The CDR3 loop spans 14 amino acids. V shed 8 bases and J 6 bases; nucleotides not matched to a gene: 13. CDR3 protein: CASSTWTGGGEQYF. CDR3 nucleotides: TGTGCCAGCTCCACATGGACGGGGGGTGGCGAGCAGTACTTC.

The rearrangement uses TRBV4-3 and TRBJ1-6; 9 bases agree with TRBD1. The junction had 5 bases not matched to a gene; V was cut back by 1 base and J by 7 bases. The CDR3 length is 16 residues. CDR1 and CDR2 (germline): LGHNA, YSLEER. CDR3 coding DNA: TGCGCCAGCAGCCAAGGGGGGACAGGGACGAATTCACCCCTCCACTTT. This encodes CASSQGGTGTNSPLHF.

The V call is TRBV7-2, the J call TRBJ2-3, with 9 bases matching TRBD1. Germline CDR1 and CDR2: SGHTA and FQGNSA. V lost 5 bases, J lost 5 bases, and 8 bases stayed unmatched. This CDR3 is 15 amino acids long. The CDR3, as DNA: TGTGCCAGCAGCCCCCGGGACAGGGTATTAGATACGCAGTATTTT. It yields the protein CASSPRDRVLDTQYF.

The V gene is TRBV5-4, the J gene TRBJ1-1; D not certain. Germline lookup yields CDR1 SGHNT and CDR2 YYREEE (reference sequence). This CDR3 has 14 amino acids. The V end lost 0 bases, the J end lost 4 bases, and 10 bases lay between the germline ends. The CDR3 loop reads CASSLVLRATEAFF. In DNA, the CDR3 is TGTGCCAGCAGCTTGGTTCTGAGGGCCACTGAAGCTTTCTTT.

The chain is built from TRBV9 and TRBJ2-2; 7 bases line up with TRBD1. CDR1 and CDR2 from the germline V gene are SGDLS and YYNGEE. This CDR3 spans 15 amino acids. After removal of 4 bases from V and 1 base from J, the junction contained 4 bases not matched to a gene. The CDR3 sequence is CASSPRTGNTGELFF. CDR3 in DNA: TGTGCCAGCAGCCCTAGGACAGGGAACACCGGGGAGCTGTTTTTT.

The genes are TRBV9 and TRBJ2-2, with 8 nucleotides matching TRBD2. This CDR3 has 16 amino acids. Germline CDR1 and CDR2: SGDLS and YYNGEE. Trimming took 0 bases from V and 3 from J; bases not matched to a gene: 4. This CDR3 is CASSVEASGHTGELFF. CDR3 bases: TGTGCCAGCAGCGTAGAGGCTAGCGGGCACACCGGGGAGCTGTTTTTT.

This chain links TRBV7-9 with TRBJ2-1; D gene ambiguous. The V gene lost 5 bases and the J gene lost 5 bases, with 16 bases spanning the gap. Per germline, CDR1 SEHNR and CDR2 FQNEAQ (reference sequence). This CDR3 is built from 15 residues. Here the CDR3 DNA reads TGTGCCAGCAGCCAGAGTAATGGGCAGAACAATGAGCAGTTCTTC. Its translation is CASSQSNGQNNEQFF.

The chain recombines TRBV7-2 with TRBJ2-7, with D possibly being TRBD1 (5 bases). Germline V gene lookup returns CDR1 SGHTA and CDR2 FQGNSA. The CDR3 consists of 15 residues. Trimming removed 3 bases at V and 2 bases at J, with 14 bases between. The CDR3 bases are TGTGCCAGCAGCTTTCAGGGTACCTTAACCTACGAGCAGTACTTC. Its protein is CASSFQGTLTYEQYF. The full variable domain, completed using reference TRBV7-2 and TRBJ2-7, is GAGVSQSPSNKVTEKGKDVELRCDPISGHTALYWYRQSLGQGLEFLIYFQGNSAPDKSGLPSDRFSAERTGGSVSTLTIQRTQQEDSAVYLCASSFQGTLTYEQYFGPGTRLTVT.

The CDR3 protein is CAWNRDTGYEQYF. The CDR3 DNA reads TGTGCCTGGAATAGGGACACCGGCTACGAGCAGTACTTC. The chain uses TRBV30 and TRBJ2-7; maybe TRBD1 (6 bases). Germline V lookup: CDR1 GTSNPN, CDR2 SVGIG (reference sequence). Trimming cost V 4 bases and J 3 bases, with 13 bases left between them. The CDR3 length is 13 residues.

This rearrangement joins TRBV27 to TRBJ1-4; 7 nucleotides line up with TRBD1. The ends lost 5 bases at V and 3 bases at J; junction bases unmatched: 6. Germline CDR1 and CDR2: MNHEY and SMNVEV (reference sequence). This CDR3 contains 15 residues. Here the CDR3 reads CASSATGQSNEKLFF. The CDR3 nucleotides read TGTGCCAGCAGTGCGACGGGACAGTCTAATGAAAAACTGTTTTTT.

This chain joins TRBV11-3 and TRBJ2-1; D remains unclear. This CDR3 is built from 15 residues. From germline, CDR1 is SGHNT and CDR2 YENEEA. Deletions cut 5 bases from V and 0 bases from J, with 11 bases between. The DNA for the CDR3 is TGTGCCAGCAGCCTATACCGAAGCTCCTACAATGAGCAGTTCTTC. It specifies CASSLYRSSYNEQFF.

The chain recombines TRBV6-1 with TRBJ1-1; 7 nucleotides align to TRBD1. Per germline, CDR1 MNHNS and CDR2 SASEGT. The CDR3 runs 13 residues. Trimming cost V 6 bases and J 4 bases; bases outside gene matches: 5. The chain's CDR3 is CASSKTGTTEAFF. As DNA, the CDR3 is TGTGCCAGCAGCAAGACAGGGACCACTGAAGCTTTCTTT.

The CDR3 protein is CASSPNRGSRQKLFF. The CDR3 region has the DNA TGTGCCAGCAGCCCGAACAGGGGTTCGCGGCAAAAACTGTTTTTT. V usage is TRBV7-6 and J usage is TRBJ1-4, with 7 bases lining up with TRBD1. This CDR3 is built from 15 residues. V trimming: 5 bases; J trimming: 9 bases; junction bases outside the gene matches: 12. Germline-derived CDR1 and CDR2 are SGHVS and FNYEAQ.